Each of the 27 T cell receptor beta chains below was sequenced from the same sample in a study of cytomegalovirus exposure and HLA in healthy donors. The PCR made use of 60 Vbeta and 13 Jbeta primers. TCRdb keeps only in-frame clones here, not all; method: immunoSEQ multiplex PCR. The sample lists roughly 100,000 clones, 82% seen once, with around 3.8% in the top ten. Sequencing used PBMCs. The receptors were gathered from a man aged 45 to 65 in good health and CMV-seronegative.

The rearrangement joins TRBV11-2 to TRBJ2-7; tentative D call: TRBD2 (7 bases). CDR1 is SGHAT, CDR2 FQNNGV, per germline. Trimming took off 2 bases at V and 6 bases at J, with 11 bases between the two ends. CDR3 length equals 13 residues. CDR3 residues: CASSLLGGAEQYF. DNA for the CDR3: TGTGCCAGCAGCTTATTAGGGGGGGCCGAGCAGTACTTC. The variable domain in full, with the rest retrieved from reference TRBV11-2 and TRBJ2-7, is EAGVAQSPRYKIIEKRQSVAFWCNPISGHATLYWYQQILGQGPKLLIQFQNNGVVDDSQLPKDRFSAERLKGVDSTLKIQPAKLEDSAVYLCASSLLGGAEQYFGPGTRLTVT.

The J gene is TRBJ1-1, the V gene TRBV11-1; possible D gene TRBD1, 5 bases. Germline values: CDR1 SGHAT, CDR2 FQDESV (reference sequence). Trimming took 4 bases from V and 0 from J, leaving 9 bases between them. CDR3 size: 14 residues. The CDR3 nucleotides are TGTGCCAGCAGCTCCGGGGGACTGAACACTGAAGCTTTCTTT. It codes for CASSSGGLNTEAFF.

V usage is TRBV13 and J usage is TRBJ2-2, with D tentatively TRBD1 (5 bases). This CDR3 spans 16 amino acids. Germline CDR1 is PRHDT and CDR2 is FYEKMQ (reference sequence). V was trimmed by 3 bases and J by 1 base, leaving 12 bases between them. This CDR3 reads CASSLPGHLNTGELFF. The CDR3 DNA is TGTGCCAGCAGCTTGCCCGGACATTTGAACACCGGGGAGCTGTTTTTT.

The chain couples TRBV7-2 to TRBJ2-1; D may be TRBD1 (5 bases). This CDR3 spans 12 amino acids. V was pared by 5 bases and J by 10 bases, with 12 bases between. Germline V gene data show CDR1 as SGHTA and CDR2 as FQGNSA. CDR3 sequence (DNA): TGTGCCAGCAGCATAACAGGTATCGAGCAGTTCTTC. Amino acid sequence: CASSITGIEQFF.

The rearrangement links TRBV5-1 to TRBJ2-7, with 13 positions matching TRBD2. There are 17 residues in the CDR3. Unmatched junction bases numbered 8, after V lost 5 bases and J lost 0 bases. Germline lookup yields CDR1 SGHRS and CDR2 YFSETQ. The chain's CDR3 is CASSYGLAGESSYEQYF. The DNA for the CDR3 is TGCGCCAGCAGTTACGGACTAGCGGGAGAGAGCTCCTACGAGCAGTACTTC.

This chain uses TRBV28 with TRBJ2-3; possible D gene TRBD2, 5 bases. Germline CDR1 MDHEN, CDR2 SYDVKM. The CDR3 covers 12 residues. V was clipped by 6 bases and J by 7 bases, with 11 bases between them. The CDR3 protein is CASSLRGYTQYF. The CDR3 DNA reads as TGTGCCAGCAGCCTTCGGGGTTATACGCAGTATTTT.

The rearrangement uses TRBV7-8 and TRBJ1-2, with D perhaps TRBD1 (6 bases). The V end was cut by 3 bases, the J end by 6 bases, with 26 bases between. The CDR3 is 18 residues long. Germline-derived CDR1 and CDR2 are SGHVS and FQNEAQ. The CDR3, as DNA: TGTGCCAGCAGCTTGGACCCCCGACAGGACCTAACGGCCCATGGCTACACCTTC. Encoded protein: CASSLDPRQDLTAHGYTF.

The V call is TRBV7-2, the J call TRBJ1-2, with D possibly being TRBD1 (5 bases). The CDR3 spans 14 residues. CDR1 is SGHTA and CDR2 is FQGNSA in the germline V gene. V lost 4 bases, J lost 2 bases, and 11 bases lay in between. The CDR3 is CASSSPGGNYGYTF. CDR3 coding DNA: TGTGCCAGCAGCTCCCCGGGGGGGAACTATGGCTACACCTTC.

This clone has a single count. The rearrangement links TRBV18 to TRBJ1-5; no definite D call. The V gene's germline CDR1 is KGHSH and CDR2 LQKENI. This CDR3 has 14 amino acids. Trimming shortened V by 3 bases and J by 5 bases, and 11 bases separated the two germline ends. CDR3 sequence: CASSPSGGDQPQHF. The CDR3 DNA sequence: TGTGCCAGCTCACCTTCCGGTGGTGATCAGCCCCAGCATTTT.

The rearrangement links TRBV4-1 to TRBJ2-5; 8 bases are shared with TRBD1. The J call is in doubt because the DNA end fits TRBJ2-7 better. Germline values: CDR1 MGHRA, CDR2 YSYEKL. The CDR3 has 16 residues. The CDR3 nucleotides read TGCGCCAGCAGCAATCAAGACGGACAGGGATCCTACGAGCAGTACTTC. This encodes CASSNQDGQGSYEQYF.

In this sample, this clone turned up a few times. The chain employs TRBV7-9 and TRBJ1-1, with D perhaps matching TRBD1 (6 bases). Germline CDR1 is SEHNR and CDR2 is FQNEAQ (reference sequence). This CDR3 has 14 residues. The V gene lost 1 base and the J gene lost 1 base, with 7 bases spanning the gap. The DNA for the CDR3 is TGTGCCAGCAGCTTAGTGGGACAGAACACTGAAGCTTTCTTT. Encoded protein: CASSLVGQNTEAFF.

The chain joins TRBV10-3 to TRBJ1-2; possibly TRBD1 for D (6 bases). The CDR3 has 14 amino acids. Germline CDR1 is ENHRY and CDR2 is SYGVKD. The germline V and J ends were trimmed by 2 bases and 5 bases, with 12 bases remaining between them. The DNA of the CDR3 is TGTGCCATCAGTGAGAGGGGTAGGGGGTATGGCTACACCTTC. Encoded protein: CAISERGRGYGYTF.

This clone was found a few times. The chain carries TRBV6-1 and TRBJ1-2; no clear D gene. CDR3 length: 13 residues. With 2 bases removed from V and 4 bases from J, the gap between germline ends came to 8 bases. Germline values: CDR1 MNHNS, CDR2 SASEGT. This chain's CDR3 is CASSERGRYGYTF. Here the CDR3 DNA reads TGTGCCAGCAGTGAAAGAGGTCGCTATGGCTACACCTTC.

CDR3 sequence reads: CASNSFPGNTEAFF. The CDR3 DNA follows: TGTGCCAGCAACTCGTTCCCGGGGAACACTGAAGCTTTCTTT. This chain connects TRBV7-2 to TRBJ1-1, with unresolved D. Germline CDR1 is SGHTA and CDR2 is FQGNSA. With 7 bases removed from V and 1 base from J, the gap between germline ends came to 13 bases. The CDR3 sequence is 14 residues long.

This sequence joins TRBV28 and TRBJ2-7; 13 bases fit TRBD2. CDR3 length: 16 residues. The V segment lost 6 bases and the J segment 2 bases; nucleotides outside the gene matches: 7. Germline CDR1 is MDHEN and CDR2 is SYDVKM. This CDR3 reads CASSVSLAGGPYEQYF. The CDR3 DNA follows: TGTGCCAGCAGCGTCTCACTAGCGGGAGGGCCCTACGAGCAGTACTTC.

This chain joins TRBV19 and TRBJ1-1; 11 bases map to TRBD1. The CDR3 is 17 amino acids. CDR1 is LNHDA, CDR2 SQIVND, per germline (reference sequence). Losses at the gene ends were 5 bases for V and 1 base for J; bases not matched to a gene: 9. CDR3 in amino acids: CASSLGTGGSANTEAFF. The CDR3 coding sequence is TGTGCCAGTAGTTTGGGGACAGGGGGATCAGCGAACACTGAAGCTTTCTTT.

The chain recombines TRBV6-6 with TRBJ2-7, with D tentatively TRBD1 (5 bases). CDR1 MNHNY and CDR2 SVGAGI come from the germline V gene (reference sequence). There are 12 residues in the CDR3. The V end lost 6 bases, the J end lost 0 bases, and 6 bases lay between the germline ends. DNA of the CDR3: TGTGCCAGCAGGACAGCCTCCTACGAGCAGTACTTC. It codes for CASRTASYEQYF.

CDR3 sequence reads: CASSVEGWGGAAYEQYF. The CDR3 DNA reads as TGCGCCAGCAGCGTGGAAGGGTGGGGCGGGGCCGCCTACGAGCAGTACTTC. The V gene is TRBV5-1, the J gene TRBJ2-7, with D perhaps matching TRBD2 (6 bases). The CDR3 has 17 residues. The germline V gene has CDR1 SGHRS and CDR2 YFSETQ. Trimming removed 4 bases at V and 2 bases at J, with 22 bases between. The full variable domain, in which reference TRBV5-1 and TRBJ2-7 provide the parts outside the CDR3, is KAGVTQTPRYLIKTRGQQVTLSCSPISGHRSVSWYQQTPGQGLQFLFEYFSETQRNKGNFPGRFSGRQFSNSRSEMNVSTLELGDSALYLCASSVEGWGGAAYEQYFGPGTRLTVT.

This clone was seen only once. The V gene is TRBV2, the J gene TRBJ2-5; 10 bases are shared with TRBD1. The germline CDR1 and CDR2 sequences are SNHLY and FYNNEI. This CDR3 comprises 14 residues. Unmatched junction bases numbered 8, after V lost 9 bases and J lost 4 bases. The CDR3 sequence: CASRGDRGVETQYF. CDR3 sequence (DNA): TGTGCCAGTAGGGGGGACAGGGGTGTAGAGACCCAGTACTTC.

CDR3 sequence: CASSTGPGGSTGAQYF. CDR3 DNA sequence: TGTGCCAGCAGCACGGGGCCGGGGGGGAGCACAGGTGCGCAGTATTTT. V usage is TRBV11-2 and J usage is TRBJ2-3; 8 bases are a match to TRBD2. J lost 10 bases, V lost 5 bases, and 17 bases had no gene match. Germline-derived CDR1 and CDR2 are SGHAT and FQNNGV. This CDR3 has 16 residues.

This clone came up a few times. The rearrangement uses TRBV2 and TRBJ2-2; 13 bases agree with TRBD2. CDR1 is SNHLY and CDR2 is FYNNEI in the germline V gene. J was trimmed by 3 bases and V by 2 bases; bases with no gene match: 0. This CDR3 contains 16 residues. The CDR3 spells CASSETSGRDTGELFF. Here the CDR3 DNA reads TGTGCCAGCAGTGAAACTAGCGGGAGGGACACCGGGGAGCTGTTTTTT. Full variable domain (missing parts from reference TRBV2 and TRBJ2-2): EPEVTQTPSHQVTQMGQEVILRCVPISNHLYFYWYRQILGQKVEFLVSFYNNEISEKSEIFDDQFSVERPDGSNFTLKIRSTKLEDSAMYFCASSETSGRDTGELFFGEGSRLTVL.

V is TRBV7-6 and J is TRBJ2-1; 11 positions agree with TRBD2. The CDR3 consists of 17 residues. Looked up from germline, CDR1 is SGHVS and CDR2 is FNYEAQ. Germline trimming cut 1 base from V and 0 bases from J; bases unmatched to any gene: 2. The CDR3 nucleotides are TGTGCCAGCAGCTTAGTCACTAGCGGGGGCTCCTACAATGAGCAGTTCTTC. Amino acid sequence: CASSLVTSGGSYNEQFF.

V is TRBV28 and J is TRBJ1-5, with D possibly being TRBD1 (6 bases). This CDR3 contains 14 residues. CDR1 MDHEN and CDR2 SYDVKM come from the germline V gene. Trimming removed 10 bases at V and 3 bases at J, with 16 bases between. The CDR3 bases are TGTGCCACCCTGGGCGGACAGCCCAATCAGCCCCAGCATTTT. Translated, it gives CATLGGQPNQPQHF.

The chain is built from TRBV28 and TRBJ1-1, with TRBD1 matching over 8 bases. Looked up from germline, CDR1 is MDHEN and CDR2 is SYDVKM. CDR3 length: 12 amino acids. Trimming cost V 5 bases and J 4 bases; bases outside gene matches: 0. The CDR3 region is CASSTGGTEAFF. The CDR3 DNA reads as TGTGCCAGCAGTACAGGGGGCACTGAAGCTTTCTTT.

The genes are TRBV7-2 and TRBJ1-2, with TRBD1 as a possible D gene (5 bases). The CDR3 is made up of 14 amino acids. The V gene's germline CDR1 is SGHTA and CDR2 FQGNSA. With 3 bases removed from V and 6 bases from J, the gap between germline ends came to 14 bases. The CDR3 bases are TGTGCCAGCAGCTTCAGCGGGACTGAACATGGCTACACCTTC. Amino acids: CASSFSGTEHGYTF.

The J gene is TRBJ2-7, the V gene TRBV5-1; TRBD1 is a possible D gene (5 bases). Trimming shortened V by 2 bases and J by 5 bases, and 17 bases separated the two germline ends. From germline, CDR1 is SGHRS and CDR2 YFSETQ. The CDR3 extends over 15 amino acids. The CDR3 loop is CASSFTGFEAHEQYF. The DNA of the CDR3 is TGCGCCAGCAGCTTTACAGGATTCGAAGCCCACGAGCAGTACTTC. The variable domain in full, completed from reference TRBV5-1 and TRBJ2-7, reads KAGVTQTPRYLIKTRGQQVTLSCSPISGHRSVSWYQQTPGQGLQFLFEYFSETQRNKGNFPGRFSGRQFSNSRSEMNVSTLELGDSALYLCASSFTGFEAHEQYFGPGTRLTVT.

The chain combines TRBV4-1 with TRBJ2-7; 7 positions agree with TRBD1. This CDR3 is built from 15 residues. Germline V gene data show CDR1 as MGHRA and CDR2 as YSYEKL. The V segment lost 4 bases and the J segment 4 bases; nucleotides outside the gene matches: 10. The CDR3 here is CASSPEVTGAYEQYF. In DNA, the CDR3 is TGCGCCAGCAGCCCAGAGGTAACAGGGGCTTACGAGCAGTACTTC.